A single sample gave rise to the 20 T cell receptor beta chains below, sequenced in a study of OX40 agonist ivuxolimab in advanced cancers. Clones were read by immunoSEQ multiplex PCR, and TCRdb kept only the in-frame ones, dropping some. The repertoire holds some 94,000 clones, with about 93% as singletons. The sample consisted of CD4+ or CD8+ T cells sorted from blood, taken in a trial of the OX40 agonist ivuxolimab. These receptor sequences come from an adult with an advanced solid tumor such as melanoma, head and neck, liver or kidney cancer.

Comment on this clone: The same CDR3 arises from other DNA sequences in this sample as well. The genes are TRBV7-9 and TRBJ2-3; the D is unclear. V lost 1 base and J lost 0, with 2 bases in between. CDR1 is SEHNR, CDR2 FQNEAQ, per germline (reference sequence). The CDR3 consists of 13 residues. Written as DNA, the CDR3 is TGTGCCAGCAGCTTAGGGAGCACAGATACGCAGTATTTT. Translated: CASSLGSTDTQYF.

The genes are TRBV6-1 and TRBJ1-2; the match to TRBD1 covers 8 bases. Germline V gene data show CDR1 as MNHNS and CDR2 as SASEGT. The V and J ends lost 0 bases and 10 bases, in that order; junction bases with no gene match: 7. CDR3 size: 14 residues. The CDR3 coding sequence is TGTGCCAGCAGTGAAGCCTGGACAGGGTCCTTCTACACCTTC. This encodes CASSEAWTGSFYTF.

This clone came up a few times. The chain employs TRBV28 and TRBJ1-1; D is uncertain. V dropped 7 bases and J dropped 0 bases, with 6 bases sitting between them. The CDR3 is 12 amino acids. Germline assignment: CDR1 MDHEN and CDR2 SYDVKM. CDR3 protein: CASKGLNTEAFF. CDR3 coding DNA: TGTGCCAGCAAGGGATTGAACACTGAAGCTTTCTTT.

V is TRBV7-3 and J is TRBJ2-3; either TRBD1 or TRBD2 may supply D (6 bases each). The length of the CDR3 is 16 residues. Per germline, CDR1 SGHTA and CDR2 FQGTGA. Trimming stripped 0 bases from V and 9 bases from J, with 19 bases between. The CDR3 loop is CASSLTGASRRETQYF. The CDR3 bases are TGTGCCAGCAGCTTAACGGGGGCGTCCCGGAGGGAAACGCAGTATTTT.

The chain has TRBV5-4 and TRBJ2-3; 11 nucleotides align to TRBD2. V lost 0 bases, J lost 2 bases, and 14 bases stayed unmatched. Germline CDR1 is SGHNT and CDR2 is YYREEE (reference sequence). This CDR3 contains 20 residues. CDR3 coding DNA: TGTGCCAGCAGCTTGGGCTTACTAGCGGGGGCCATGGGGGCCACAGATACGCAGTATTTT. Its translation: CASSLGLLAGAMGATDTQYF.

With regard to this clone: The final CDR3 position lacks the conserved phenylalanine or tryptophan, pointing to a likely read error. It is unclear where the CDR3 begins or ends on the DNA, so no DNA is shown, and the CDR3 is as TCRdb lists it. V usage is TRBV5-1 and J usage is TRBJ2-7; TRBD1, the table's D call, lacks a check against the DNA. Ends included, the CDR3 has 15 residues. Germline V gene lookup returns CDR1 SGHRS and CDR2 YFSETQ. CDR3 region: CASSRQFRDRGPPPY.

The chain couples TRBV21-1 to TRBJ1-2; the D call TRBD1 from the table was never checked on the DNA. TRBV21-1 is labeled a pseudogene. This CDR3 comprises 13 residues. The CDR3, as DNA: TGTGCCAGCAGCAAAGGGGGACAGTATGGCTACACCTTC. Protein: CASSKGGQYGYTF.

The chain links TRBV7-2 to TRBJ1-4; 7 bases align to TRBD1. J was trimmed by 0 bases and V by 3 bases; bases with no gene match: 1. The CDR3 length is 15 residues. The germline gives CDR1 SGHTA, CDR2 FQGNSA. CDR3 DNA sequence: TGTGCCAGCAGCTTCCAGGGGGCAACTAATGAAAAACTGTTTTTT. Residues: CASSFQGATNEKLFF.

Turning to this clone: The identical CDR3 is also encoded by other nucleotide sequences in the sample. The V and J genes are TRBV7-2 and TRBJ2-7, with a weak D call TRBD1 (6 bases). The CDR3 totals 12 residues. The germline V and J ends were trimmed by 6 bases and 4 bases, with 10 bases remaining between them. Germline CDR1 is SGHTA and CDR2 is FQGNSA. The CDR3 DNA sequence: TGTGCCAGCAGTTCGACAGGATACGAGCAGTACTTC. This codes for CASSSTGYEQYF.

This clone was detected once. The chain has TRBV18 and TRBJ2-6, with D maybe TRBD1 (5 bases). The germline V gene has CDR1 KGHSH and CDR2 LQKENI. Trimming stripped 4 bases from V and 0 bases from J, with 10 bases between. The CDR3 extends over 16 amino acids. This CDR3 reads CASSRQQGSGANVLTF. DNA for the CDR3: TGTGCCAGCTCACGTCAGCAGGGCTCTGGGGCCAACGTCCTGACTTTC.

This clone has a single count. The chain joins TRBV7-2 to TRBJ1-1; no definite D call. The germline V gene encodes CDR1 SGHTA and CDR2 FQGNSA. The CDR3 has 14 residues. V lost 3 bases to trimming and J lost 1 base, with 9 bases between them. This CDR3 is CASSFNRQNTEAFF. Here the CDR3 DNA reads TGTGCCAGCAGCTTCAACAGACAGAACACTGAAGCTTTCTTT.

The chain combines TRBV7-3 with TRBJ2-1, with 7 bases matching TRBD2. Germline CDR1 reads SGHTA; CDR2 reads FQGTGA. J was trimmed by 0 bases and V by 5 bases; bases with no gene match: 16. This CDR3 has 19 residues. In DNA, the CDR3 is TGTGCCAGCAGCCCGGACGGTTCGAGGTCTAGCGGCTCCTACAATGAGCAGTTCTTC. Its protein product is CASSPDGSRSSGSYNEQFF.

V gene TRBV28 combines with J gene TRBJ2-3; tentative D call: TRBD1 (6 bases). Germline V gene sequence: CDR1 MDHEN, CDR2 SYDVKM. This CDR3 has 13 residues. The V gene lost 8 bases and the J gene lost 5 bases, with 14 bases spanning the gap. The CDR3 bases are TGTGCCAGCCGCGGCCAAGGGGGAGATACGCAGTATTTT. Amino acid sequence: CASRGQGGDTQYF.

This clone was seen only once. The rearrangement links TRBV7-9 to TRBJ2-2, with unresolved D. The CDR3 spans 11 residues. Trimming cost V 3 bases and J 9 bases, with 5 bases left between them. From germline, CDR1 is SEHNR and CDR2 FQNEAQ (reference sequence). CDR3 nucleotide sequence: TGTGCCAGCAGCTTGGGCTGGGAGCTGTTTTTT. This codes for CASSLGWELFF.

The CDR3: CASRFTAMNTEAFF. Here the CDR3 DNA reads TGTGCCAGCAGATTTACAGCTATGAACACTGAAGCTTTCTTT. The J gene is TRBJ1-1, the V gene TRBV28; D gene uncertain. V lost 6 bases to trimming and J lost 0 bases, with 11 bases between them. Germline V gene data show CDR1 as MDHEN and CDR2 as SYDVKM. The CDR3 is made up of 14 amino acids.

This chain connects TRBV25-1 to TRBJ2-5; TRBD2 matches at 7 bases. This CDR3 comprises 14 residues. Losses at the gene ends were 3 bases for V and 0 bases for J; bases not matched to a gene: 1. Germline loops: CDR1 MGHDK, CDR2 SYGVNS. CDR3 protein: CASSEGGYQETQYF. In nucleotides, the CDR3 is TGTGCCAGCAGTGAGGGGGGGTACCAAGAGACCCAGTACTTC.

The chain uses TRBV5-1 and TRBJ2-5; no definite D call. The CDR3 spans 14 residues. Germline values: CDR1 SGHRS, CDR2 YFSETQ. V dropped 0 bases and J dropped 1 base, with 7 bases sitting between them. CDR3 amino acids: CASSLVATQETQYF. Here the CDR3 DNA reads TGCGCCAGCAGCTTGGTCGCGACCCAAGAGACCCAGTACTTC.

This chain connects TRBV6-6 to TRBJ1-2, with a tentative D call TRBD1 (5 bases). The CDR3 length is 15 residues. Germline assignment: CDR1 MNHNY and CDR2 SVGAGI (reference sequence). Trimming removed 4 bases at V and 4 bases at J, with 16 bases between. The CDR3 is CASSSIREGVYGYTF. The CDR3 nucleotides are TGTGCCAGCAGTTCGATCAGGGAAGGGGTCTATGGCTACACCTTC.

This chain joins TRBV7-2 and TRBJ2-2; TRBD2 might be the D (5 bases). The CDR3 contains 13 residues. The germline CDR1 and CDR2 sequences are SGHTA and FQGNSA. V was pared by 5 bases and J by 7 bases, with 11 bases between. CDR3 nucleotide sequence: TGTGCCAGCAGCCAAGACCGGGGCGGGGAGCTGTTTTTT. This sequence encodes CASSQDRGGELFF.

The rearrangement joins TRBV5-1 to TRBJ1-4, with D possibly being TRBD1 (6 bases). The length of the CDR3 is 14 residues. Trimming removed 0 bases from V and 8 bases from J, with 11 bases in between. Germline CDR1 is SGHRS and CDR2 is YFSETQ. CDR3: CASSLAGVEEKLFF. DNA of the CDR3: TGCGCCAGCAGCTTGGCAGGGGTTGAAGAAAAACTGTTTTTT.